The 9 T cell receptor beta chains below come from one sample, sequenced in a study of cytomegalovirus exposure and HLA in healthy donors. The PCR had 60 Vbeta and 13 Jbeta primers. Measured with immunoSEQ multiplex PCR; TCRdb has only the in-frame clones, and not every one. This sample carries 200,000 to 300,000 clones, around 80% of them seen once, and the ten largest clones take more than 0.45%. Specimen: PBMCs. The source is a boy younger than 18 in good health and CMV-seronegative.

The V gene is TRBV19, the J gene TRBJ2-3; weak D call: TRBD1 (5 bases). CDR1 and CDR2 from the germline V gene are LNHDA and SQIVND (reference sequence). The CDR3 sequence is 16 residues long. Trimming stripped 1 base from V and 2 bases from J, with 13 bases between. The CDR3 is CASSIVASRATDTQYF. CDR3 DNA: TGTGCCAGTAGTATAGTCGCTTCCAGGGCCACAGATACGCAGTATTTT.

This clone was observed a single time. The chain uses TRBV18 and TRBJ2-3; D possibly corresponds to TRBD1 (6 bases). This CDR3 region has 15 residues. V lost 6 bases to trimming and J lost 3 bases, with 16 bases between them. CDR1 and CDR2 from the germline V gene are KGHSH and LQKENI. The CDR3 DNA sequence: TGTGCCAGCTCCCAGGGGCAGGAACTGACAGATACGCAGTATTTT. Translated, it gives CASSQGQELTDTQYF.

The chain uses TRBV2 and TRBJ2-2; 10 bases align to TRBD2. The CDR3 is 17 amino acids. The V gene's germline CDR1 is SNHLY and CDR2 FYNNEI. The junction had 11 bases not matched to a gene; V was cut back by 6 bases and J by 4 bases. The CDR3 is CASRVAGGRMITGELFF. The CDR3 DNA is TGTGCCAGCAGGGTAGCGGGGGGAAGGATGATCACCGGGGAGCTGTTTTTT.

This clone was observed a single time. In the same sample, other DNA sequences code for this CDR3. The chain carries TRBV30 and TRBJ1-1; tentatively, D is TRBD1 (6 bases). Germline V CDR1 and CDR2: GTSNPN, SVGIG (reference sequence). The V and J ends lost 0 bases and 1 base respectively, with 9 bases between them. The CDR3 runs to 14 residues. CDR3 in amino acids: CAWSVRGGNTEAFF. The CDR3 nucleotides read TGTGCCTGGAGTGTAAGAGGGGGGAACACTGAAGCTTTCTTT.

The chain is built from TRBV19 and TRBJ2-3, with D possibly matching TRBD2 (6 bases). Germline V gene lookup returns CDR1 LNHDA and CDR2 SQIVND (reference sequence). The CDR3 consists of 15 residues. Trimming pared 4 bases from V and 2 bases from J, leaving 13 bases between. CDR3 in amino acids: CASSREGLYTDTQYF. Written as DNA, the CDR3 is TGTGCCAGTAGTAGAGAGGGACTGTACACAGATACGCAGTATTTT.

The V and J genes are TRBV13 and TRBJ2-7, with D hard to call. With 1 base removed from V and 0 bases from J, the gap between germline ends came to 4 bases. The CDR3 is 13 amino acids. Germline V lookup: CDR1 PRHDT, CDR2 FYEKMQ (reference sequence). CDR3 in amino acids: CASSLASSYEQYF. CDR3 sequence (DNA): TGTGCCAGCAGCTTAGCTAGCTCCTACGAGCAGTACTTC.

The V call is TRBV5-5, the J call TRBJ1-1; 9 bases agree with TRBD1. This CDR3 has 14 residues. V shed 3 bases and J 4 bases; nucleotides not matched to a gene: 4. Germline CDR1 is SGHKS and CDR2 is YYEKEE (reference sequence). The CDR3 region has the DNA TGTGCCAGCAGCTGGACAGGGGTGGGCACTGAAGCTTTCTTT. Translated, it gives CASSWTGVGTEAFF.

The chain couples TRBV10-3 to TRBJ1-5; unclear D gene. Germline lookup yields CDR1 ENHRY and CDR2 SYGVKD. V was trimmed by 8 bases and J by 4 bases, leaving 15 bases between them. CDR3 length equals 14 residues. The DNA for the CDR3 is TGTGCCATCGGCCTCAGGTCCCAAAATCAGCCCCAGCATTTT. It is translated as CAIGLRSQNQPQHF.

This chain links TRBV4-1 with TRBJ2-4; TRBD2 matches 15 bases. CDR3 size: 19 residues. The germline gives CDR1 MGHRA, CDR2 YSYEKL. The V gene end was trimmed by 4 bases and the J gene end by 0 bases; junction bases not matched to a gene: 7. CDR3: CASSPGLAGGPRAKNIQYF. Here the CDR3 DNA reads TGCGCCAGCAGCCCCGGACTAGCGGGAGGGCCTAGAGCCAAAAACATTCAGTACTTC.